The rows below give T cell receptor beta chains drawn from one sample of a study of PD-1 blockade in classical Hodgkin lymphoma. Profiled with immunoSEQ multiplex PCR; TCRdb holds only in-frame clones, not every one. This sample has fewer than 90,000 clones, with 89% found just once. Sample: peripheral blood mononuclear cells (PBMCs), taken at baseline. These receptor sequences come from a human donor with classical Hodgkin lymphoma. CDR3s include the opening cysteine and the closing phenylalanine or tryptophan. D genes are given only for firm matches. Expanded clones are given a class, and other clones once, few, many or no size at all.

TGCGCCAGCAGCTTGGCCAGACTAGCGGCAGAGAGGTCCTACAATGAGCAGTTCTTC	CASSLARLAAERSYNEQFF	TRBD2	TRBJ2-1	TRBV5-1	NA
TGTGCCAGCAGCTTAGGAGGGACAGACTCAGATACGCAGTATTTT	CASSLGGTDSDTQYF	TRBD1	TRBJ2-3	TRBV7-9	NA
TGCGCCAGCAGCCAAGGCGAGCGGGGACTGTACCTGGACTATGGCTACACCTTC	CASSQGERGLYLDYGYTF	NA	TRBJ1-2	TRBV4-1	NA
TGCAGTGCCAGCAGGGGACCTGAAGCTTTCTTT	CSASRGPEAFF	NA	TRBJ1-1	TRBV20-1	NA
TGTGCCAGTACCGCCAGGGGGGTCACCCATAGCAATCAGCCCCAGCATTTT	CASTARGVTHSNQPQHF	TRBD1	TRBJ1-5	TRBV19	NA
TGTGCCATCAGTGATACAGGGGGAATCGGGGAGACCCAGTACTTC	CAISDTGGIGETQYF	TRBD1	TRBJ2-5	TRBV10-3	NA
TGTGCCAGCAGCTTACAGGGGACTAGCGGGAGATTTTCCTACGAGCAGTACTTC	CASSLQGTSGRFSYEQYF	TRBD2	TRBJ2-7	TRBV7-2	NA
TGTGCCAGCAGTTGGCCCGGGAACACTGAAGCTTTCTTT	CASSWPGNTEAFF	NA	TRBJ1-1	TRBV6-6	NA
TGTGCCTGGAGCCTTAGCGGGAGGGCCCCCGAGCAGTACTTC	CAWSLSGRAPEQYF	TRBD2	TRBJ2-7	TRBV30	NA
TGTGCCAGCACCCCGGGACAGAAGCGCGAGCAGTACTTC	CASTPGQKREQYF	TRBD1	TRBJ2-7	TRBV28	once
TGTGCCAGCAGTGACGGACAGGACTACGAGCAGTACTTC	CASSDGQDYEQYF	TRBD1	TRBJ2-7	TRBV25-1	NA
TGCGCCAGCAGCCCTCAATCGGCAGGGGGCTTCACCGGGGAGCTGTTTTTT	CASSPQSAGGFTGELFF	TRBD1	TRBJ2-2	TRBV4-1	once
TGCGCCAGCAGCCAAGAAACGGGGCGAAACTATGGCTACACCTTC	CASSQETGRNYGYTF	NA	TRBJ1-2	TRBV4-1	NA
TGTGCCAGCAGTCGGGACAGTAGCAATCAGCCCCAGCATTTT	CASSRDSSNQPQHF	TRBD1	TRBJ1-5	TRBV6-5	NA
TGTGCCAGCAGCTGGCCAGGGGGGGAGGCCGGGGAGCTGTTTTTT	CASSWPGGEAGELFF	NA	TRBJ2-2	TRBV5-6	NA
TGCAGCGTTAGGGAGCTTAAAGAGACCCAGTACTTC	CSVRELKETQYF	NA	TRBJ2-5	TRBV29-1	NA
TGTGCCAGTAGTTCTTGGGGAGAAAACACTGAAGCTTTCTTT	CASSSWGENTEAFF	NA	TRBJ1-1	TRBV19	NA
TGCAGCGTCGTACCGGGACTAGCGGGAGTCGAGCAGTTCTTC	CSVVPGLAGVEQFF	TRBD2	TRBJ2-1	TRBV29-1	NA
TGTGCCAGCAGGGGTGGCAATCAGCCCCAGCATTTT	CASRGGNQPQHF	NA	TRBJ1-5	TRBV27	NA
TGTGCCAGTAGTAGACAGGCGCAAACCCTGAACACTGAAGCTTTCTTT	CASSRQAQTLNTEAFF	NA	TRBJ1-1	TRBV19	once